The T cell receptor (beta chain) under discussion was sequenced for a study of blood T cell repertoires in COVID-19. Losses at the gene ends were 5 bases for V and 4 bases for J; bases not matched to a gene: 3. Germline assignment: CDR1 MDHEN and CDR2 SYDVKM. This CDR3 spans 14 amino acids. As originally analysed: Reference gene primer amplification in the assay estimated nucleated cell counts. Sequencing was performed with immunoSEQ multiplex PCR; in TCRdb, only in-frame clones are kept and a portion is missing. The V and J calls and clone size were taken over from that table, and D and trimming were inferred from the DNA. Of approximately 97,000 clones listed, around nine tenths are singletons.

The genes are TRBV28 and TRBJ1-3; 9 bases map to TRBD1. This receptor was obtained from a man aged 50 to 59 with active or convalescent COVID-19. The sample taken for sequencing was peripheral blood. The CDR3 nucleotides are TGTGCCAGCAGTATGACAGGGGGAGGAAACACCATATATTTT. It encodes CASSMTGGGNTIYF.